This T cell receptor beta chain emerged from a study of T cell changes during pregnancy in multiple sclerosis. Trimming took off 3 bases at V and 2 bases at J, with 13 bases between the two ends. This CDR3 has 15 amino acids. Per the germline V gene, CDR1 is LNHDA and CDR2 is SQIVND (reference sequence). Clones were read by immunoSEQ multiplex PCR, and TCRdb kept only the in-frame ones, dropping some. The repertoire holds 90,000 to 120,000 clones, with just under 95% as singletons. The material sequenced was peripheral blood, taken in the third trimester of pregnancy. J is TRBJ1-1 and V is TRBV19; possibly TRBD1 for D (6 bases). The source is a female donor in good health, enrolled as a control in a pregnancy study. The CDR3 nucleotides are TGTGCCAGTAGTATTCAGGCAGGGGCAAACACTGAAGCTTTCTTT. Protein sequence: CASSIQAGANTEAFF.